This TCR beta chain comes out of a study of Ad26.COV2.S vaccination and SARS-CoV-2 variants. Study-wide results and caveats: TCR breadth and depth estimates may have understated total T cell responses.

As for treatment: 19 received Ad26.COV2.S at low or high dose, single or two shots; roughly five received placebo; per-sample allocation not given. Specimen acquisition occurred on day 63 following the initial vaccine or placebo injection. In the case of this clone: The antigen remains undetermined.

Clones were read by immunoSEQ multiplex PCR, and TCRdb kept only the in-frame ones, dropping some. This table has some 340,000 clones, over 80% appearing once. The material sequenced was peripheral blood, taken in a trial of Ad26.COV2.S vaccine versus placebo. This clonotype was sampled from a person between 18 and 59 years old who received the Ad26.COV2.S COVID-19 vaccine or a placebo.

CDR3 coding DNA: TGTGCCAGCAGCTTTCCGGACAGGGCGGCGGTAGAGACCCAGTACTTC. This translates into CASSFPDRAAVETQYF. The rearrangement uses TRBV11-2 and TRBJ2-5; TRBD1 matches 8 bases. Per the germline V gene, CDR1 is SGHAT and CDR2 is FQNNGV. The CDR3 has 16 residues. The ends lost 3 bases at V and 4 bases at J; junction bases unmatched: 10.